This TCR beta chain was sequenced in a study of Ad26.COV2.S vaccination and SARS-CoV-2 variants. Produced via immunoSEQ multiplex PCR; TCRdb's table is partial and in-frame only. The sample contains about 350,000 clones, around 90% of which appear only once. The V end lost 3 bases, the J end lost 4 bases, and 13 bases lay between the germline ends. Germline loops: CDR1 SGHRS, CDR2 YFSETQ. The CDR3 runs to 14 residues. This chain links TRBV5-1 with TRBJ1-1; perhaps TRBD1 as D (5 bases). This sample comprised peripheral blood, obtained after recovery from COVID-19. The origin of this receptor is a human donor who had recovered from COVID-19. CDR3 region: CASSYAGMITEAFF. DNA of the CDR3: TGCGCCAGCAGCTACGCAGGGATGATCACTGAAGCTTTCTTT.